The clone carrying this T cell receptor beta chain was observed a handful of times. Its matching antigen is unknown. This CDR3 comprises 14 residues. Looked up from germline, CDR1 is SGHRS and CDR2 is YFSETQ. Trimming left V 0 bases short and J 5 bases short, with 12 bases between. These data belong to a study of cytomegalovirus exposure and HLA in healthy donors. For the study at large: Inside one of the first data releases sat 80 million to 95 million unique TCRs taken from HLA-typed donors.

Researchers ran the PCR with 60 Vbeta and 13 Jbeta primers. Assay used: immunoSEQ multiplex PCR; TCRdb lists only in-frame clones, some missing. The data show roughly 71,000 clones, over 70% seen once. Whole-study findings and limits: Using a false discovery rate of 0.05, a later analysis showed that 16,951 TCR beta sequences were associated with HLA alleles. In a later analysis, HLA-associated beta chains showed higher expansion and lower generation probabilities than comparable chains.

The V call is TRBV5-1, the J call TRBJ2-7, with unresolved D. The sample comprised PBMCs. This TCR was sampled from a human donor in good health. The CDR3 coding sequence is TGCGCCAGCAGCTTGGCCAGTTTCGATAACGAGCAGTACTTC. This sequence encodes CASSLASFDNEQYF.